This TCR beta chain was recorded in a study of cytomegalovirus exposure and HLA in healthy donors. The study's findings and limits: It was 150 to 200 TCR beta chains that were listed as cytomegalovirus-associated. An analysis that was carried out later associated approximately 17,000 TCR beta sequences with HLA alleles at 0.05 false discovery rate.

Primers included in the PCR were 60 Vbeta and 13 Jbeta primers. Only in-frame clones appear in the TCRdb table, and some are missing; sequencing was by immunoSEQ multiplex PCR. The sample holds some 84,000 clones. With respect to this clone: Its antigen is currently unknown.

Sequencing input: PBMCs. The TCR was taken from a man aged 50-59 years in good health and CMV-seronegative.

The CDR3 nucleotides are TGTGCCAGTAGTATTGGGTATGCGGGGATGAACACTGAAGCTTTCTTT. This gives the protein CASSIGYAGMNTEAFF. The V and J genes are TRBV19 and TRBJ1-1; D not certain. CDR1 is LNHDA, CDR2 SQIVND, per germline (reference sequence). This CDR3 contains 16 residues. V gave up 3 bases and J gave up 0 bases, with 14 bases separating them.